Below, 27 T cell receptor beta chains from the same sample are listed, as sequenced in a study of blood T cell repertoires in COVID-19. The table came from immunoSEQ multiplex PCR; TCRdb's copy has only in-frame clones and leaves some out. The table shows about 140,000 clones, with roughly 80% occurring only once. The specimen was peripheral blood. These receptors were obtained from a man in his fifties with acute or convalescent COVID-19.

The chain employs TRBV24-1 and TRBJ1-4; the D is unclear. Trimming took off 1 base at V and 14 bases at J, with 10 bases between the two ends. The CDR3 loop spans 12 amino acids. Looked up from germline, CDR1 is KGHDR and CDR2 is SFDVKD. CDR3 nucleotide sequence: TGTGCCACCAGTGATTTTAGTATGAAGCTGTTTTTT. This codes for CATSDFSMKLFF.

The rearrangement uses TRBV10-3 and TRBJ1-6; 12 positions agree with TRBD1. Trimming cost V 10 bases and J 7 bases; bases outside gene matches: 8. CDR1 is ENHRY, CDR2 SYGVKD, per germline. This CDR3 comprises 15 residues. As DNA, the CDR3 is TGTGCCACTAGGGACAGGGGGCCCGGGAATTCACCCCTCCACTTT. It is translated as CATRDRGPGNSPLHF.

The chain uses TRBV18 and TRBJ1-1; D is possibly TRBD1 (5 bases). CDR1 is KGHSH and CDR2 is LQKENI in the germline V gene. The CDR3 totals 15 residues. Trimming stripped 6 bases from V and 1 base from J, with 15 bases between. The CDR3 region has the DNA TGTGCCAGCTCTTTGGGGGGAATAGGGAACACTGAAGCTTTCTTT. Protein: CASSLGGIGNTEAFF.

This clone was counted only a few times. The DNA of the CDR3 is TGTGCCAGTAGTACGACAGGTAGCAATCAGCCCCAGCATTTT. Amino acid sequence: CASSTTGSNQPQHF. The chain combines TRBV19 with TRBJ1-5, with D possibly TRBD1 on 6 matching bases. This CDR3 is 14 amino acids long. In germline, CDR1 is LNHDA, CDR2 SQIVND (reference sequence). V lost 4 bases and J 0 bases, leaving 7 bases between the germline ends.

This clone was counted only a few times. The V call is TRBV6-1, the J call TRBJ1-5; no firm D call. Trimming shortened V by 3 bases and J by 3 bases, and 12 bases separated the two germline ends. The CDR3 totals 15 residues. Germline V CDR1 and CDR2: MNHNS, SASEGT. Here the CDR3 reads CASSDAWRINQPQHF. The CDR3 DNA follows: TGTGCCAGCAGTGACGCCTGGAGGATCAATCAGCCCCAGCATTTT.

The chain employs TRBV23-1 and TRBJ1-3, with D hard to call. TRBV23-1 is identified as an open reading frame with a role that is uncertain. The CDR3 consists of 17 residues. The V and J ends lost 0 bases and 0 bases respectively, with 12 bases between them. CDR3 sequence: CASSQSREGSSGNTIYF. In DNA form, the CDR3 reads TGCGCCAGCAGTCAATCGAGAGAGGGAAGCTCTGGAAACACCATATATTTT.

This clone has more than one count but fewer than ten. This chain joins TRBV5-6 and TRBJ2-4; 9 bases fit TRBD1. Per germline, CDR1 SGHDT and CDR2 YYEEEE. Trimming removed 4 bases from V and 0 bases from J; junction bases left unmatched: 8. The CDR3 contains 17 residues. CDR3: CASSRGTGIIAKNIQYF. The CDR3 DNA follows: TGTGCCAGCAGCCGCGGGACAGGGATTATAGCCAAAAACATTCAGTACTTC.

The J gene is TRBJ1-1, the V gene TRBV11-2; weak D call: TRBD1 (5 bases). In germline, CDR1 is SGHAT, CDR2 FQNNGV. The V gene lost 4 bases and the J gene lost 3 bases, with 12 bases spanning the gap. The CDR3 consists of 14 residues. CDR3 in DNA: TGTGCCAGCAGCTGGGGCAGGGCCGACACTGAAGCTTTCTTT. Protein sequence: CASSWGRADTEAFF. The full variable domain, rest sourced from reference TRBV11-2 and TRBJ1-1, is EAGVAQSPRYKIIEKRQSVAFWCNPISGHATLYWYQQILGQGPKLLIQFQNNGVVDDSQLPKDRFSAERLKGVDSTLKIQPAKLEDSAVYLCASSWGRADTEAFFGQGTRLTVV.

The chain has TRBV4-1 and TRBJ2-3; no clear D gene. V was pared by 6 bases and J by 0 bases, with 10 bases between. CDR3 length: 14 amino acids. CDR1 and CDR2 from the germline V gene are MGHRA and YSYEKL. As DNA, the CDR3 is TGCGCCAGCAGAGAGGTATCTAGCACAGATACGCAGTATTTT. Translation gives CASREVSSTDTQYF.

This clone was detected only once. The CDR3, as DNA: TGCACCAGCAGCCAAGAGGCCAGGAGCGGGGGGTCCCACGAGCAGTACGTC. Translating it yields CTSSQEARSGGSHEQYV. The chain uses TRBV1 and TRBJ2-7; TRBD2 reflects the table's D call only, with no check against the DNA. TRBV1 is tagged as a pseudogene. This CDR3 comprises 17 residues.

The CDR3 DNA reads TGTGCCAGCAGCCCAGCGGGGGGTTACAATGAGCAGTTCTTC. Encoded protein: CASSPAGGYNEQFF. This chain connects TRBV3-1 (or the pseudogene TRBV3-2) to TRBJ2-1; 9 bases are shared with TRBD2. The CDR3 is 14 residues long. Germline loops: CDR1 LGHDT, CDR2 YNNKEL (reference sequence). V was clipped by 4 bases and J by 4 bases; unmatched bases: 2.

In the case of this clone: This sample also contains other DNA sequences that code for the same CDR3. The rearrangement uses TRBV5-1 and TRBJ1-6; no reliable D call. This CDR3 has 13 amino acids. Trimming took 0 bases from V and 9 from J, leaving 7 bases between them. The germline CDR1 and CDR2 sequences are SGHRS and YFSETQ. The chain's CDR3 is CASSLDSSSPLHF. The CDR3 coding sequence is TGCGCCAGCAGCTTGGATAGTTCTTCACCCCTCCACTTT.

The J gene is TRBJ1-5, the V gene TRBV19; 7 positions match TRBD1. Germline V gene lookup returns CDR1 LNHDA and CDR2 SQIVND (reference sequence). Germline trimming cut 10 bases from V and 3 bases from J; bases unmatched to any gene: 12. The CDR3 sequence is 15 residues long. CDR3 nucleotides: TGTGCCACCAAAGCAGGGACAGAGAACAATCAGCCCCAGCATTTT. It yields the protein CATKAGTENNQPQHF.

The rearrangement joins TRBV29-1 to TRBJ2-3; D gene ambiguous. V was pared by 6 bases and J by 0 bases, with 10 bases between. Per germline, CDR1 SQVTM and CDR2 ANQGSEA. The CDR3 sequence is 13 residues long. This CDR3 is CSVTGISTDTQYF. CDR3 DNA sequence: TGCAGCGTAACGGGTATCAGCACAGATACGCAGTATTTT.

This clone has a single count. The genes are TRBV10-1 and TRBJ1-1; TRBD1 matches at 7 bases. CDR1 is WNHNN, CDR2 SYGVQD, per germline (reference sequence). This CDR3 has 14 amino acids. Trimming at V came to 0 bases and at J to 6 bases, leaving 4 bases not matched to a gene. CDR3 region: CASSESTGRAEAFF. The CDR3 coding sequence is TGCGCCAGCAGTGAGTCGACAGGGAGAGCTGAAGCTTTCTTT.

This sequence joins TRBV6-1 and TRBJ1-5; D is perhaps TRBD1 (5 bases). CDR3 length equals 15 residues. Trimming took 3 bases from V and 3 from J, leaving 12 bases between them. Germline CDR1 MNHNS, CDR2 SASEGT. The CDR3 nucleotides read TGTGCCAGCAGTGATCTGGGGCTACTCAATCAGCCCCAGCATTTT. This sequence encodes CASSDLGLLNQPQHF.

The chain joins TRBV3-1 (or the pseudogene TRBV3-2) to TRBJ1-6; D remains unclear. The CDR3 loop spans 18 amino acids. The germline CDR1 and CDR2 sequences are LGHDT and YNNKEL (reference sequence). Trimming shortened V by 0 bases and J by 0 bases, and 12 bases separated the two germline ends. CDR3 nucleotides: TGTGCCAGCAGCCAAGATTATCCGGGGAGCTCCTATAATTCACCCCTCCACTTT. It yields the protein CASSQDYPGSSYNSPLHF.

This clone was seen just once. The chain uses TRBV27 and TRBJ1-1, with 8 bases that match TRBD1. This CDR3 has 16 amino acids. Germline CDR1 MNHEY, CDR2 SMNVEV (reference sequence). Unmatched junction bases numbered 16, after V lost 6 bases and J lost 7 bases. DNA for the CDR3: TGTGCCAGCAGCGAAACCGATCAGGGGGCGCTTGGTGAAGCTTTCTTT. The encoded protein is CASSETDQGALGEAFF.

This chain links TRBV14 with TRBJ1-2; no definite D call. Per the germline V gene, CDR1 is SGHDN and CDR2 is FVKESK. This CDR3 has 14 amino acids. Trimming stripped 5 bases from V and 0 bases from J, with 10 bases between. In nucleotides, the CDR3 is TGTGCCAGCAGCATGTCAGAGGCTAACTATGGCTACACCTTC. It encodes CASSMSEANYGYTF.

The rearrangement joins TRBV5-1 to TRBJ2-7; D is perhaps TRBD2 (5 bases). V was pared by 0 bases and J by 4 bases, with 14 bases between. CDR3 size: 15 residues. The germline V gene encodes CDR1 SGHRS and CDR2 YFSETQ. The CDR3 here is CASSLAGNMLYEQYF. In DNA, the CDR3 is TGCGCCAGCAGCTTGGCCGGGAATATGCTGTACGAGCAGTACTTC. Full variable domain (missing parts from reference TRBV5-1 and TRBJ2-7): KAGVTQTPRYLIKTRGQQVTLSCSPISGHRSVSWYQQTPGQGLQFLFEYFSETQRNKGNFPGRFSGRQFSNSRSEMNVSTLELGDSALYLCASSLAGNMLYEQYFGPGTRLTVT.

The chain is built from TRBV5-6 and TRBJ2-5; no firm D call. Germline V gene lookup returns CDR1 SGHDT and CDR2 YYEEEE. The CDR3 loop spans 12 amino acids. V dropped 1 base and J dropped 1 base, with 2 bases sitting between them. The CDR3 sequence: CASSLRQETQYF. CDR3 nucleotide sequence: TGTGCCAGCAGCTTGCGCCAAGAGACCCAGTACTTC.

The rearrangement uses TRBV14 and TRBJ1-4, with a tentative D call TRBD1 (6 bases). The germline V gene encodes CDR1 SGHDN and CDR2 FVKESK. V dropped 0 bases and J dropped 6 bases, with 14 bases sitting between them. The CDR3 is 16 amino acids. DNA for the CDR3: TGTGCCAGCAGCCAAGATCGGGGGGCTCGGGATGAAAAACTGTTTTTT. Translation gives CASSQDRGARDEKLFF.

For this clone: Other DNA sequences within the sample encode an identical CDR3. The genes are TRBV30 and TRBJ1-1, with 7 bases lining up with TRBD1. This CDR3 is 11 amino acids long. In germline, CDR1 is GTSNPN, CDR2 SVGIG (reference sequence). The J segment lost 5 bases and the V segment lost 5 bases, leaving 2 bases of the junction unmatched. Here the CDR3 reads CAWARGTEAFF. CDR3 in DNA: TGTGCCTGGGCCAGGGGGACTGAAGCTTTCTTT.

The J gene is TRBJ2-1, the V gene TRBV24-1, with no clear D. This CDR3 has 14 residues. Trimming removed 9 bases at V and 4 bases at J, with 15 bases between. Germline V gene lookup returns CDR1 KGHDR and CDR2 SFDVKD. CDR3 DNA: TGTGCCACCGTTCGAGTTCACTTTTACAATGAGCAGTTCTTC. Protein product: CATVRVHFYNEQFF.

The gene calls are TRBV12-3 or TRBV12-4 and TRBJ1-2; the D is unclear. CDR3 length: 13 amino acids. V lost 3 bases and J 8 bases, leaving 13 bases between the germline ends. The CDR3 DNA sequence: TGTGCCAGCAGTTTCGTCGACTTACGAGGCTACACCTTC. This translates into CASSFVDLRGYTF.

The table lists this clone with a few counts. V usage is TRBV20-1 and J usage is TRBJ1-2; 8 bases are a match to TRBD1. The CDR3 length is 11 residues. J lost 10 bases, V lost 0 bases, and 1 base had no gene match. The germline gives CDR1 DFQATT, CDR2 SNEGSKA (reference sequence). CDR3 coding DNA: TGCAGTGCTAGAGATCAGGGGGCCTACACCTTC. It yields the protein CSARDQGAYTF.

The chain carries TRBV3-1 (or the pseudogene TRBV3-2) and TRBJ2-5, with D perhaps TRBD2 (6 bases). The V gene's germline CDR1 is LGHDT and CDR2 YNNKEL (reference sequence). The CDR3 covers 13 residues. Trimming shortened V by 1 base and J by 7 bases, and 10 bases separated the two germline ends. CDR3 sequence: CASSQGGVATQYF. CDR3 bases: TGTGCCAGCAGCCAAGGCGGGGTGGCGACCCAGTACTTC.